The 25 T cell receptor beta chains below come from one sample, sequenced in a study of beta chain features in type 1 diabetes. General observations from the study: Shorter TCRB CDR3s, moderately but significantly so, were found in Type 1 diabetes patients in all four CD4+ subsets.

Sequencing targeted expressed TCRB transcripts, as all isolated RNA had been reverse transcribed. Method: immunoSEQ multiplex PCR; TCRdb's copy keeps in-frame clones and lacks some. Of under 850,000 clones detected, about an eighth appear once; the ten largest clones hold 0.022%. The antigens of these receptors remain unknown. Sequencing used naive CD4+ T cells from blood. All receptors derive from a young man with type 1 diabetes.

This clone came up a few times. The chain joins TRBV2 to TRBJ2-2; 7 bases are a match to TRBD2. Germline values: CDR1 SNHLY, CDR2 FYNNEI. This CDR3 has 16 residues. The ends lost 4 bases at V and 0 bases at J; junction bases unmatched: 5. CDR3 in amino acids: CASSGLRGTNTGELFF. DNA of the CDR3: TGTGCCAGCAGTGGCCTGCGGGGGACGAACACCGGGGAGCTGTTTTTT.

This clone was observed a handful of times. The V call is TRBV5-6, the J call TRBJ2-2, with 7 bases aligning to TRBD1. After removal of 2 bases from V and 6 bases from J, the junction contained 16 bases not matched to a gene. From germline, CDR1 is SGHDT and CDR2 YYEEEE. This CDR3 comprises 18 residues. CDR3 region: CASSFYGATGDRPGELFF. The CDR3, as DNA: TGTGCCAGCAGCTTTTATGGGGCCACAGGGGATCGGCCCGGGGAGCTGTTTTTT.

This clone was found a few times. The rearrangement joins TRBV30 to TRBJ1-3; no definite D call. There are 15 residues in the CDR3. Trimming stripped 3 bases from V and 0 bases from J, with 12 bases between. Germline loops: CDR1 GTSNPN, CDR2 SVGIG (reference sequence). CDR3 in amino acids: CAWRTSPSSGNTIYF. Here the CDR3 DNA reads TGTGCCTGGAGGACATCACCTAGCTCTGGAAACACCATATATTTT.

This clone was picked up a small number of times. V and J are TRBV10-2 and TRBJ2-7, with 9 bases fitting TRBD1. CDR3 size: 16 residues. Trimming at V came to 1 base and at J to 4 bases, leaving 8 bases not matched to a gene. Germline lookup yields CDR1 WSHSY and CDR2 SAAADI. The CDR3 DNA sequence: TGCGCCAGCAGTGAGTTACAGGGGGCAAAATTGTACGAGCAGTACTTC. Protein sequence: CASSELQGAKLYEQYF.

The V call is TRBV7-2, the J call TRBJ1-1, with 7 bases that match TRBD1. This CDR3 is 17 amino acids long. Trimming removed 2 bases from V and 4 bases from J; junction bases left unmatched: 13. Germline lookup yields CDR1 SGHTA and CDR2 FQGNSA. CDR3 in amino acids: CASSLYGGGGWATEAFF. Here the CDR3 DNA reads TGTGCCAGCAGCTTATATGGAGGAGGGGGCTGGGCCACTGAAGCTTTCTTT. Complete variable domain (other parts from reference TRBV7-2 and TRBJ1-1): GAGVSQSPSNKVTEKGKDVELRCDPISGHTALYWYRQSLGQGLEFLIYFQGNSAPDKSGLPSDRFSAERTGGSVSTLTIQRTQQEDSAVYLCASSLYGGGGWATEAFFGQGTRLTVV.

A few counts support this clone. The chain joins TRBV4-1 to TRBJ2-3; D remains unclear. Germline lookup yields CDR1 MGHRA and CDR2 YSYEKL. This CDR3 spans 15 amino acids. Between the trimmed V and J ends, which lost 0 bases and 1 base, there was a span of 8 bases. The CDR3 reads CASSQDELRTDTQYF. CDR3 DNA: TGCGCCAGCAGCCAAGACGAGCTACGCACAGATACGCAGTATTTT.

CDR3 nucleotide sequence: TGTGCCAGCAGTCGGGACAGTTCAAACACTGAAGCTTTCTTT. It codes for CASSRDSSNTEAFF. This chain uses TRBV28 with TRBJ1-1; 7 bases fit TRBD1. Germline V gives CDR1 MDHEN, CDR2 SYDVKM. The V and J ends lost 5 bases and 2 bases, in that order; junction bases with no gene match: 5. The length of the CDR3 is 14 residues.

This clone was recorded a few times. This chain joins TRBV29-1 and TRBJ2-1, with 8 bases fitting TRBD1. Germline V gene lookup returns CDR1 SQVTM and CDR2 ANQGSEA. Unmatched junction bases numbered 10, after V lost 4 bases and J lost 8 bases. The CDR3 is made up of 14 amino acids. CDR3: CSVGGVTGADEQFF. The CDR3 nucleotides are TGCAGCGTTGGGGGGGTGACAGGGGCCGATGAGCAGTTCTTC.

The rearrangement joins TRBV20-1 to TRBJ1-3; D call uncertain. Germline V gives CDR1 DFQATT, CDR2 SNEGSKA (reference sequence). V gave up 5 bases and J gave up 2 bases, with 4 bases separating them. This CDR3 comprises 11 residues. The CDR3, as DNA: TGCAGTGCTTATACTGGAAACACCATATATTTT. Translating gives CSAYTGNTIYF.

The chain is built from TRBV6-1 and TRBJ1-2, with a tentative D call TRBD1 (6 bases). Trimming removed 2 bases from V and 2 bases from J, with 9 bases in between. The CDR3 spans 14 residues. The V gene's germline CDR1 is MNHNS and CDR2 SASEGT. CDR3 sequence reads: CASSEKDRNYGYTF. CDR3 bases: TGTGCCAGCAGTGAAAAGGACAGAAACTATGGCTACACCTTC.

This chain uses TRBV28 with TRBJ1-2, with unresolved D. Trimming removed 6 bases from V and 2 bases from J, with 10 bases in between. CDR1 and CDR2 from the germline V gene are MDHEN and SYDVKM. CDR3 length equals 13 residues. CDR3 region: CASRTVGNYGYTF. CDR3 DNA sequence: TGTGCCAGCAGAACCGTGGGGAACTATGGCTACACCTTC.

The chain joins TRBV10-3 to TRBJ1-1; D perhaps matches TRBD1 (5 bases). This CDR3 comprises 14 residues. V dropped 7 bases and J dropped 3 bases, with 15 bases sitting between them. Germline V gene sequence: CDR1 ENHRY, CDR2 SYGVKD. The CDR3 sequence is CAITPTVGDTEAFF. As DNA, the CDR3 is TGTGCCATCACCCCGACAGTTGGGGACACTGAAGCTTTCTTT.

There are a few counts of this clone. Other DNA sequences from this sample encode an identical CDR3 as well. This chain links TRBV30 with TRBJ1-1; no reliable D call. V was pared by 1 base and J by 0 bases, with 6 bases between. Looked up from germline, CDR1 is GTSNPN and CDR2 is SVGIG (reference sequence). The CDR3 is 13 residues long. Here the CDR3 reads CAWSGQVNTEAFF. The CDR3 DNA follows: TGTGCCTGGAGTGGTCAAGTGAACACTGAAGCTTTCTTT.

V is TRBV15 and J is TRBJ1-4; D might be TRBD1 (5 bases). From germline, CDR1 is LNHNV and CDR2 YYDKDF (reference sequence). V was pared by 6 bases and J by 0 bases, with 14 bases between. The CDR3 is made up of 16 amino acids. CDR3 region: CATRRAGQTTNEKLFF. CDR3 DNA: TGTGCCACCAGGCGGGCAGGGCAAACAACTAATGAAAAACTGTTTTTT.

The DNA for the CDR3 is TGTGCCAGCATCGAACTAACAGGGGATGGCTACACCTTC. It is translated as CASIELTGDGYTF. The chain joins TRBV7-9 to TRBJ1-2, with 7 bases identical to TRBD1. In germline, CDR1 is SEHNR, CDR2 FQNEAQ (reference sequence). V lost 7 bases to trimming and J lost 6 bases; unmatched junction nucleotides: 8. The CDR3 loop spans 13 amino acids.

This clone has a handful of counts. This chain connects TRBV14 to TRBJ2-1; tentatively, D is TRBD1 (5 bases). The CDR3 spans 12 residues. V lost 6 bases, J lost 5 bases, and 8 bases lay in between. The germline gives CDR1 SGHDN, CDR2 FVKESK. CDR3 loop: CASRTANNEQFF. The CDR3 coding sequence is TGTGCCAGCAGGACAGCAAACAATGAGCAGTTCTTC.

This clone occurred a few times. The chain is built from TRBV30 and TRBJ1-3, with D possibly TRBD1 on 6 matching bases. There are 14 residues in the CDR3. The germline V gene encodes CDR1 GTSNPN and CDR2 SVGIG (reference sequence). Trimming removed 3 bases at V and 2 bases at J, with 11 bases between. Here the CDR3 reads CAWRRGGAGNTIYF. Here the CDR3 DNA reads TGTGCCTGGAGGAGAGGGGGAGCTGGAAACACCATATATTTT.

The V call is TRBV19, the J call TRBJ1-1, with D perhaps TRBD1 (5 bases). CDR1 is LNHDA and CDR2 is SQIVND in the germline V gene (reference sequence). The CDR3 spans 13 residues. With 6 bases removed from V and 4 bases from J, the gap between germline ends came to 12 bases. Written as DNA, the CDR3 is TGTGCCAGTAGGACAGAATCTTCCACTGAAGCTTTCTTT. This gives the protein CASRTESSTEAFF.

This chain uses TRBV9 with TRBJ2-1, with TRBD1 matching over 7 bases. After removal of 4 bases from V and 7 bases from J, the junction contained 11 bases not matched to a gene. The CDR3 sequence is 15 residues long. CDR1 and CDR2 from the germline V gene are SGDLS and YYNGEE. CDR3 bases: TGTGCCAGCAGCCTAGCCCCGACAGGGCGGAATGAGCAGTTCTTC. Amino acid sequence: CASSLAPTGRNEQFF. The full variable domain, completed using reference TRBV9 and TRBJ2-1, is DSGVTQTPKHLITATGQRVTLRCSPRSGDLSVYWYQQSLDQGLQFLIQYYNGEERAKGNILERFSAQQFPDLHSELNLSSLELGDSALYFCASSLAPTGRNEQFFGPGTRLTVL.

This rearrangement joins TRBV9 to TRBJ2-5; D unclear. TRBJ2-7 matches the DNA end more closely, so the J call is doubtful. CDR3 size: 12 residues. In germline, CDR1 is SGDLS, CDR2 YYNGEE. The CDR3 loop is CASSVDSYEQYF. The CDR3 region has the DNA TGTGCCAGCAGCGTAGACTCCTACGAGCAGTACTTC.

This clone has just a few counts. This chain links TRBV5-1 with TRBJ1-5; 7 bases align to TRBD1. Germline V CDR1 and CDR2: SGHRS, YFSETQ. Trimming took 5 bases from V and 5 from J; bases not matched to a gene: 10. There are 15 residues in the CDR3. CDR3 sequence: CASRPDDREDQPQHF. The CDR3 coding sequence is TGCGCCAGCAGGCCCGATGACAGGGAAGATCAGCCCCAGCATTTT.

This clone was counted a few times. The chain carries TRBV4-2 and TRBJ2-5, with TRBD1 matching 10 bases. This CDR3 has 15 residues. Trimming at V came to 4 bases and at J to 4 bases, leaving 6 bases not matched to a gene. Germline V CDR1 and CDR2: LGHNA, YNFKEQ. The chain's CDR3 is CASSRGQGPGETQYF. The CDR3 nucleotides are TGTGCCAGCAGCCGGGGACAGGGGCCCGGAGAGACCCAGTACTTC.

V usage is TRBV7-9 and J usage is TRBJ1-2, with TRBD1 matching 7 bases. Germline assignment: CDR1 SEHNR and CDR2 FQNEAQ (reference sequence). After removal of 5 bases from V and 5 bases from J, the junction contained 14 bases not matched to a gene. The CDR3 spans 16 residues. The CDR3 loop reads CASSPTGTAELYGYTF. CDR3 DNA sequence: TGTGCCAGCAGCCCCACCGGGACAGCCGAACTATATGGCTACACCTTC.

CDR3 loop: CASSLGDSAGETQYF. The CDR3 DNA reads TGCGCCAGCAGCTTGGGAGACAGCGCAGGGGAGACCCAGTACTTC. This chain connects TRBV5-1 to TRBJ2-5, with TRBD1 as a possible D gene (5 bases). This CDR3 contains 15 residues. The germline CDR1 and CDR2 sequences are SGHRS and YFSETQ. V was trimmed by 0 bases and J by 5 bases, leaving 14 bases between them.

This clone has only a few counts. The V call is TRBV5-1, the J call TRBJ2-2; 7 nucleotides align to TRBD1. The V gene's germline CDR1 is SGHRS and CDR2 YFSETQ. The CDR3 sequence is 18 residues long. The trim removed 4 bases at V and 2 bases at J, leaving 14 bases unmatched. CDR3 nucleotides: TGCGCCAGCAGCCAACCTCGACAGGGCCGGCCCAACACCGGGGAGCTGTTTTTT. The encoded protein is CASSQPRQGRPNTGELFF.